The TCR beta chain under discussion was sequenced for a study of T-cell reconstitution after alpha-beta-depleted transplantation in children. Overall study findings and caveats: Diversity of TCRbeta at day 60 was high in some patients, arising from surviving recipient T cells and thymic progenitors.

The TCRbeta library incorporated unique molecular identifiers. TCRdb independently ran MiXCR on the PCR reads; one entry per CDR3 protein. The sample has roughly 350,000 distinct CDR3 sequences; roughly 17% are singletons. CDR1 is LGHDT, CDR2 YNNKEL, per germline (reference sequence). The CDR3 totals 17 residues. The ends lost 0 bases at V and 4 bases at J; junction bases unmatched: 8. This clonotype was seen ten or more times. Its antigen is not known. The sample here was PBMCs, mostly from graft donor cells, taken 360 days after TCRalphabeta/CD19-depleted stem cell transplant. The chain joins TRBV3-1 to TRBJ2-5, with 10 nucleotides matching TRBD2. The receptor was derived from a male patient aged 2-15 years who had a stem cell transplant for acute lymphoblastic leukemia, so the T cells may come from the graft donor. In DNA, the CDR3 is TGTGCCAGCAGCCAAGATTCAGCGGGAGGGTCCCGAGAGACCCAGTACTTC. It codes for CASSQDSAGGSRETQYF.